In its sample, the clone carrying this T cell receptor beta chain was seen many times. The data belong to a study of human T cells and chemical hapten exposure. Time point of the sample: patch test 1, 2 weeks after DPC sensitization. The treatment was: therapeutic diphenylcyclopropenone sensitization with weekly scalp DPC. MiXCR was run by TCRdb on the RACE reads, yielding one entry per CDR3 protein. This sample has 380,000 or so distinct CDR3 sequences, with about 4.8% found just once. Germline V lookup: CDR1 MNHEY, CDR2 SVGEGT. This CDR3 region has 14 residues. With 6 bases clipped from V and 2 bases from J, the junction kept 4 bases outside the gene matches.

Sequencing used whole blood, obtained in connection with sensitization to the hapten diphenylcyclopropenone (DPC). The sequence came from a woman aged 45-65 years with alopecia areata. Some clones in this sample may be carry-over from other donors' samples. The V call is TRBV6-2 or TRBV6-3, the J call TRBJ2-7, with TRBD2 identical over 10 bases. CDR3 in amino acids: CASRGTSVAYEQYF. The CDR3 DNA reads TGTGCCAGCAGAGGGACTAGCGTCGCCTACGAGCAGTACTTC.